This T cell receptor (beta chain) was profiled in a study of shared clonotypes between healthy human individuals (TCRdb year 2020). In the study overall: A couple of women and a few men aged 18 to 49 years were included in the cohort. Between about 0.8 and 9 billion PBMCs per donor were obtained by leukapheresis. Blood TCR repertoires of several healthy adults were deeply sequenced to estimate repertoire size and the extent of clonotype sharing between individuals. To increase sequencing depth and limit assay-specific biases, different laboratories used diverse techniques to prepare libraries and sequence TCR repertoires.

The CDR3 numbers 13 residues from cysteine through phenylalanine. Only the CDR3 portion is preserved as DNA: 39 bases, with reading frame beginning at the first base. V and J lose 3 bases and 4 bases, and a span of 9 bases separates them. The germline V gene yields SGHDN for CDR1 and FVKESK for CDR2. Using the deep immunoSEQ assay, TCR CDR3 regions were amplified from genomic DNA by multiplex PCR. Extracted genomic DNA from each cell subset was spread evenly across all wells of several immunoSEQ 96-well plates, with each plate serving as a replicate. For unsorted PBMC, each replicate PCR was loaded with approximately 320 ng genomic DNA, equivalent to approximately 33,000 T cell genomes. Ten immunoSEQ deep assay plates were used to sequence unsorted PBMC genomic DNA. Purified libraries were quantified with a Qubit 3.0 fluorometer, sized on a Bioanalyzer 2100, and re-quantified with the KAPA Library Quantification kit. A separate single-read 150-cycle Illumina NextSeq 550 flow cell was used to sequence each immunoSEQ 96-well plate. In the source study's methods: Because only junctional sequences without quality scores were contained in the immunoSEQ output, filtering matching that applied to full-length reads could not be performed. Sequences were annotated with PyIR, a Python wrapper for IgBLAST v1.9, and V/J genes and CDR3 were assigned using IMGT germline references. Reads were removed for weak V/J assignments (E-value above 1e-6), missing CDR3, stop codons, out-of-frame junctions, or ambiguous translated residues. A V3J clonotype was defined by an identical inferred V gene, J gene, and CDR3 amino acid sequence. Percentage overlap between repertoires was computed as shared unique clonotypes divided by the size of the smaller repertoire. Richness of each repertoire was evaluated using RTK rarefaction, the Chao1 estimator, and Recon v2.1 estimates of unobserved clonotypes. As stored in TCRdb, this immuneACCESS dataset retains in-frame rearrangements with V and J assigned. A fraction of the clones does not appear; measured against another copy, unresolved V genes explain less than half of the discrepancy, and the remainder lacks a known reason. The DNA gave D and trimming, while V, J and clone size come from that table. The sample data list hundreds of thousands of clones, and roughly 80% of these were observed just once. 9.5% to 15% of the sample is taken by the ten largest.

The donors were healthy, HIV-negative adults with no recently reported acute infections or vaccinations. Only Caucasian adults living in Nashville, Tennessee, USA were represented among the donors. In the unsorted samples, some 94 million PBMCs were counted, and genomic DNA was extracted using the QIAamp DNA Blood Mini kit. After blood collection by leukapheresis, PBMCs were isolated using Ficoll-Histopaque density gradient centrifugation and then cryopreserved in the vapor phase of liquid nitrogen. A remark on this clone: Its binding antigen is unknown. Within one base of it there is no much larger clone, and no base qualities were kept.

The investigation overall reported the following: Sampling was restricted to blood, and TCR repertoires in tissue are likely to differ from TCR repertoires in blood. Because the study included only a small number of donors, the genetic and exposure-history diversity represented was limited. Based on pairwise subsampling, the degree of clonotype sharing among donors was expected to be affected by sequencing depth.

The chain joins TRBV14 to TRBJ1-1; no D gene call is confident. This clonotype originated in a woman aged 40 to 50 in good health. Some clones in this sample may be carry-over from other donors' samples. Sample: PBMCs. CDR3 protein: CASSQPSGTEAFF. The sequence in DNA is TGTGCCAGCAGCCAGCCTAGCGGCACTGAAGCTTTCTTT. The full variable domain, with segments outside the CDR3 supplied by the reference TRBV14 and TRBJ1-1 proteins, appears as EAGVTQFPSHSVIEKGQTVTLRCDPISGHDNLYWYRRVMGKEIKFLLHFVKESKQDESGMPNNRFLAERTGGTYSTLKVQPAELEDSGVYFCASSQPSGTEAFFGQGTRLTVV.